Each of the 28 T cell receptor beta chains below was sequenced from the same sample in a study of cytomegalovirus exposure and HLA in healthy donors. It was with 60 Vbeta and 13 Jbeta primers that the PCR ran. Some clones are missing from TCRdb's copy, which holds only in-frame ones; the method was immunoSEQ multiplex PCR. The sample holds about 170,000 clones, 76% seen once. Sample: PBMCs. These receptors originate from a female donor in good health and CMV-seronegative.

This sequence joins TRBV28 and TRBJ2-5; 7 nucleotides agree with TRBD1. Trimming removed 7 bases from V and 3 bases from J; junction bases left unmatched: 14. The CDR3 is made up of 16 amino acids. CDR1 and CDR2 from the germline V gene are MDHEN and SYDVKM. The DNA for the CDR3 is TGTGCCAGCAATCCTTGGGGGCAGGGGGATAAAGAGACCCAGTACTTC. Translation gives CASNPWGQGDKETQYF.

This clone turned up a few times. This chain uses TRBV4-3 with TRBJ2-5, with 8 bases lining up with TRBD2. Germline assignment: CDR1 LGHNA and CDR2 YSLEER. V lost 0 bases and J lost 1; bases outside the gene matches: 4. The CDR3 sequence is 16 residues long. The CDR3: CASSQDGGASQETQYF. Here the CDR3 DNA reads TGCGCCAGCAGCCAAGACGGGGGGGCGTCCCAAGAGACCCAGTACTTC.

V gene TRBV27 combines with J gene TRBJ2-3, with 7 bases fitting TRBD2. Germline V CDR1 and CDR2: MNHEY, SMNVEV (reference sequence). This CDR3 region has 14 residues. Trimming at V came to 3 bases and at J to 8 bases, leaving 8 bases not matched to a gene. The CDR3 coding sequence is TGTGCCAGCAGTTTTGGGCGGGAGCGGGGTACGCAGTATTTT. Encoded protein: CASSFGRERGTQYF.

The chain couples TRBV10-3 to TRBJ1-1; 9 bases are a match to TRBD1. Germline-derived CDR1 and CDR2 are ENHRY and SYGVKD. This CDR3 contains 14 residues. The V segment lost 8 bases and the J segment 7 bases; nucleotides outside the gene matches: 11. The CDR3: CAIGRTGEGGEAFF. The CDR3 DNA reads TGTGCCATCGGGAGGACAGGGGAAGGCGGTGAAGCTTTCTTT.

This clone was observed a handful of times. The chain carries TRBV2 and TRBJ2-7; maybe TRBD1 (5 bases). The V gene's germline CDR1 is SNHLY and CDR2 FYNNEI. V lost 9 bases and J lost 6, with 15 bases in between. The CDR3 consists of 12 residues. CDR3: CASGAGLAEQYF. The CDR3 nucleotides are TGTGCCAGTGGGGCTGGGTTGGCCGAGCAGTACTTC.

The CDR3 spells CASGKGTSVYNEQFF. DNA of the CDR3: TGTGCCAGCGGGAAGGGGACTAGCGTATACAATGAGCAGTTCTTC. V and J are TRBV25-1 and TRBJ2-1, with 10 bases matching TRBD2. This CDR3 has 15 amino acids. With 8 bases clipped from V and 4 bases from J, the junction kept 8 bases outside the gene matches. Germline-derived CDR1 and CDR2 are MGHDK and SYGVNS.

The J gene is TRBJ1-6, the V gene TRBV10-2; D uncertain. Germline lookup yields CDR1 WSHSY and CDR2 SAAADI. Trimming shortened V by 2 bases and J by 9 bases, and 8 bases separated the two germline ends. This CDR3 is 13 amino acids long. CDR3 protein: CASSETPGSPLHF. CDR3 sequence (DNA): TGCGCCAGCAGTGAGACCCCAGGTTCACCCCTCCACTTT.

This clone has only one observation. The genes are TRBV5-6 and TRBJ1-5; D possibly corresponds to TRBD1 (5 bases). Trimming took 4 bases from V and 3 from J, leaving 11 bases between them. Looked up from germline, CDR1 is SGHDT and CDR2 is YYEEEE. This CDR3 contains 14 residues. CDR3 residues: CASSEQDYNQPQHF. CDR3 DNA sequence: TGTGCCAGCAGCGAACAGGACTACAATCAGCCCCAGCATTTT.

This chain joins TRBV29-1 and TRBJ2-4; 7 bases match TRBD1. Germline assignment: CDR1 SQVTM and CDR2 ANQGSEA. The length of the CDR3 is 15 residues. The V and J ends lost 7 bases and 0 bases, in that order; junction bases with no gene match: 9. This CDR3 is CSAGTDLLAKNIQYF. For the CDR3, the DNA is TGCAGCGCCGGGACAGACCTTCTAGCCAAAAACATTCAGTACTTC.

The chain couples TRBV7-2 to TRBJ2-5; D unclear. Near its end, the DNA agrees better with TRBJ2-7, so the J call may be wrong. The CDR3 covers 12 residues. Per the germline V gene, CDR1 is SGHTA and CDR2 is FQGNSA. The CDR3 spells CASSLELGEQYF. The CDR3 coding sequence is TGTGCCAGCAGCCTTGAGTTGGGCGAGCAGTACTTC.

The rearrangement uses TRBV4-1 and TRBJ2-1, with D perhaps matching TRBD1 (5 bases). This CDR3 is 16 amino acids long. CDR1 is MGHRA and CDR2 is YSYEKL in the germline V gene. Trimming stripped 1 base from V and 9 bases from J, with 19 bases between. The CDR3 DNA is TGCGCCAGCAGCCAAGGGTCGGGCAGGGCTAGGGTTGAGCAGTTCTTC. It translates to CASSQGSGRARVEQFF.

This clone was counted a few times. The chain couples TRBV5-4 to TRBJ2-5; TRBD1 matches 11 bases. The V and J ends lost 4 bases and 4 bases, in that order; junction bases with no gene match: 6. CDR3 length: 15 residues. Germline loops: CDR1 SGHNT, CDR2 YYREEE (reference sequence). The CDR3 DNA reads as TGTGCCAGCAGCATGGGACAGGGGGTGGCAGAGACCCAGTACTTC. This translates into CASSMGQGVAETQYF.

This clone was observed a few times. This rearrangement joins TRBV10-3 to TRBJ2-3; D is unresolved. The CDR3 extends over 11 amino acids. V was shortened by 4 bases and J by 4 bases, with 3 bases between the two germline ends. Germline V gene sequence: CDR1 ENHRY, CDR2 SYGVKD. The CDR3 nucleotides are TGTGCCATCAGTGTATCAGATACGCAGTATTTT. This codes for CAISVSDTQYF.

The genes are TRBV27 and TRBJ2-7; weak D call: TRBD1 (5 bases). V lost 5 bases, J lost 2 bases, and 16 bases lay in between. Germline V lookup: CDR1 MNHEY, CDR2 SMNVEV (reference sequence). CDR3 length: 15 residues. The CDR3 sequence is CASSPKGHQTYEQYF. In DNA form, the CDR3 reads TGTGCCAGCAGTCCAAAGGGGCACCAAACCTACGAGCAGTACTTC.

The chain couples TRBV6-6 to TRBJ1-1; 8 bases fit TRBD1. CDR3 length: 14 amino acids. V gave up 2 bases and J gave up 1 base; unmatched junction bases: 0. Germline V gives CDR1 MNHNY, CDR2 SVGAGI (reference sequence). The CDR3 is CASSYGTGNTEAFF. CDR3 bases: TGTGCCAGCAGTTACGGGACAGGGAACACTGAAGCTTTCTTT.

This chain links TRBV18 with TRBJ1-2; TRBD1 matches 11 bases. The CDR3 loop spans 17 amino acids. V lost 3 bases to trimming and J lost 4 bases; unmatched junction nucleotides: 10. Germline values: CDR1 KGHSH, CDR2 LQKENI. The CDR3 region has the DNA TGTGCCAGCTCACCTCCCGGACAGGGGGCGTTACTCTATGGCTACACCTTC. As protein: CASSPPGQGALLYGYTF. Combining the CDR3 with reference TRBV18 and TRBJ1-2 gives the whole variable domain NAGVMQNPRHLVRRRGQEARLRCSPMKGHSHVYWYRQLPEEGLKFMVYLQKENIIDESGMPKERFSAEFPKEGPSILRIQQVVRGDSAAYFCASSPPGQGALLYGYTFGSGTRLTVV.

This clone was picked up one time. J is TRBJ2-1 and V is TRBV15; the D gene is possibly TRBD2 (5 bases). Germline CDR1 is LNHNV and CDR2 is YYDKDF (reference sequence). The CDR3 runs to 16 residues. V lost 4 bases and J lost 8, with 21 bases in between. CDR3 coding DNA: TGTGCCACCAGCACTGACCGCTTAGCCAGGAGGCATGAGCAGTTCTTC. It specifies CATSTDRLARRHEQFF.

The table lists this clone with a count of one. The rearrangement joins TRBV5-5 to TRBJ1-5; 7 bases align to TRBD1. V shed 4 bases, J shed 8 bases, and the junction held 12 bases outside the gene matches. The V gene's germline CDR1 is SGHKS and CDR2 YYEKEE (reference sequence). This CDR3 contains 15 residues. CDR3 nucleotides: TGTGCCAGCAGCACGCTGGGACAGCCGACGGAGCCCCAGCATTTT. Amino acids: CASSTLGQPTEPQHF.

This chain's CDR3 is CASSSRQTTNEKLFF. The CDR3 DNA follows: TGTGCCAGCAGCTCACGACAGACAACTAATGAAAAACTGTTTTTT. The chain carries TRBV7-9 and TRBJ1-4; possible D gene TRBD1, 5 bases. The V and J ends lost 4 bases and 0 bases respectively, with 9 bases between them. Germline CDR1 and CDR2: SEHNR and FQNEAQ (reference sequence). This CDR3 has 15 amino acids.

The gene calls are TRBV11-2 and TRBJ2-7, with 7 bases fitting TRBD2. The germline gives CDR1 SGHAT, CDR2 FQNNGV. V lost 5 bases, J lost 3 bases, and 4 bases stayed unmatched. The CDR3 spans 13 residues. CDR3 in DNA: TGTGCCAGCAGCACCGGACTAGTCTACGAGCAGTACTTC. Protein sequence: CASSTGLVYEQYF.

This clone was seen just once. J is TRBJ1-5 and V is TRBV28; D unresolved. CDR1 and CDR2 from the germline V gene are MDHEN and SYDVKM. Between the trimmed V and J ends, which lost 6 bases and 10 bases, there was a span of 10 bases. This CDR3 is 11 amino acids long. The CDR3 here is CASSPLGPQHF. In nucleotides, the CDR3 is TGTGCCAGCAGCCCCCTGGGCCCCCAGCATTTT. Full variable domain (remainder filled in from reference TRBV28 and TRBJ1-5): DVKVTQSSRYLVKRTGEKVFLECVQDMDHENMFWYRQDPGLGLRLIYFSYDVKMKEKGDIPEGYSVSREKKERFSLILESASTNQTSMYLCASSPLGPQHFGDGTRLSIL.

This clone was counted between two and nine times. V is TRBV7-8 and J is TRBJ1-1, with a possible D match to TRBD1 (5 bases). The CDR3 length is 15 residues. Trimming took off 0 bases at V and 0 bases at J, with 8 bases between the two ends. Per germline, CDR1 SGHVS and CDR2 FQNEAQ. The CDR3, as DNA: TGTGCCAGCAGCTTAGCTGACAGAATGAACACTGAAGCTTTCTTT. Translated: CASSLADRMNTEAFF.

The genes are TRBV11-2 and TRBJ2-7, with 7 bases that match TRBD1. Trimming took 5 bases from V and 3 from J; bases not matched to a gene: 7. The length of the CDR3 is 14 residues. The germline CDR1 and CDR2 sequences are SGHAT and FQNNGV. Here the CDR3 reads CASSTRTGIYEQYF. The CDR3, as DNA: TGTGCCAGCAGCACCCGGACAGGTATCTACGAGCAGTACTTC. The full variable domain, in which reference TRBV11-2 and TRBJ2-7 provide the parts outside the CDR3, is EAGVAQSPRYKIIEKRQSVAFWCNPISGHATLYWYQQILGQGPKLLIQFQNNGVVDDSQLPKDRFSAERLKGVDSTLKIQPAKLEDSAVYLCASSTRTGIYEQYFGPGTRLTVT.

The genes are TRBV2 and TRBJ1-1; D is unclear. V shed 2 bases and J shed 4 bases, with 14 bases lying between them. The CDR3 has 15 amino acids. Germline V gene sequence: CDR1 SNHLY, CDR2 FYNNEI. The CDR3 nucleotides are TGTGCCAGCAGTGAAAACCGCTCCGGGGTCACTGAAGCTTTCTTT. It codes for CASSENRSGVTEAFF.

The rearrangement uses TRBV29-1 and TRBJ2-7, with 9 bases matching TRBD2. Germline V CDR1 and CDR2: SQVTM, ANQGSEA. V lost 7 bases to trimming and J lost 6 bases; unmatched junction nucleotides: 7. The length of the CDR3 is 12 residues. The CDR3 loop reads CSGSGGGGEQYF. CDR3 nucleotide sequence: TGCAGCGGTAGCGGGGGCGGGGGCGAGCAGTACTTC.

This chain connects TRBV2 to TRBJ2-1, with 11 positions matching TRBD2. The V gene end was trimmed by 6 bases and the J gene end by 4 bases; junction bases not matched to a gene: 8. Germline V lookup: CDR1 SNHLY, CDR2 FYNNEI. The CDR3 length is 16 residues. CDR3 protein: CASSQPSGGPYNEQFF. The CDR3 DNA is TGTGCCAGCAGCCAACCTAGCGGGGGGCCATACAATGAGCAGTTCTTC.

For this clone: One junction end disagrees with the germline gene, perhaps due to a read error. The chain recombines TRBV29-1 with TRBJ1-2, with D perhaps TRBD1 (5 bases). This CDR3 spans 11 amino acids. In germline, CDR1 is SQVTM, CDR2 ANQGSEA. The CDR3: CSVGGRGGHTF. In DNA form, the CDR3 reads TGCAGCGTCGGGGGGAGGGGTGGCCACACCTTC.

A single count supports this clone. The chain couples TRBV28 to TRBJ1-1; 7 bases are shared with TRBD1. V shed 4 bases, J shed 5 bases, and the junction held 7 bases outside the gene matches. Germline V gene lookup returns CDR1 MDHEN and CDR2 SYDVKM. This CDR3 is 14 amino acids long. CDR3 in amino acids: CASSSTGSGTEAFF. The CDR3 DNA reads as TGTGCCAGCAGTTCGACAGGGAGTGGAACTGAAGCTTTCTTT.